This is a list of T cell receptor beta chains from one sample in a study of metastatic and nonmetastatic thyroid tumors. TCRdb reassembled clones from the PCR reads with MiXCR. The sample yields just over 20,000 clones, approximately 40% seen once. Sample: tumor tissue. Receptors originate from a female donor with papillary thyroid cancer or a benign thyroid nodule (not recorded which). Some clones in this sample may be carry-over from other donors' samples. Each CDR3 is given with its conserved first and last residue. Each record gives: V gene, clone size, D gene, J gene, CDR3 protein, CDR3 DNA. D genes are given only for firm matches. Only some rows state a clone size, as once, few, many or a class for expanded clones.

>TRBV18|NA|TRBD2|TRBJ2-1
CASSHGTSGSYNEQFF
TGTGCCAGCTCACATGGGACTAGCGGGAGTTACAATGAGCAGTTCTTC
>TRBV5-1|large|NA|TRBJ2-6
CASSLGQGRTGANVLTF
TGCGCCAGCAGCCTGGGGCAGGGTAGGACTGGGGCCAACGTCCTGACTTTC
>TRBV27|few|NA|TRBJ1-2
CASSPRGANYGYTF
TGTGCCAGCAGTCCGCGCGGGGCTAACTATGGCTACACCTTC
>TRBV20-1|NA|NA|TRBJ1-6
CSARDPGGTDSPLHF
TGCAGTGCTAGAGATCCGGGAGGGACGGATTCACCCCTCCACTTT
>TRBV11-1|NA|NA|TRBJ2-1
CASSLKVAQSSYNEQFF
TGTGCCAGCAGCTTAAAGGTAGCACAAAGCTCCTACAATGAGCAGTTCTTC
>TRBV5-1|once|NA|TRBJ1-3
CASSLEAGSGNTIYF
TGCGCCAGCAGCTTGGAGGCGGGCTCTGGAAACACCATATATTTT
>TRBV6-5|few|TRBD1|TRBJ1-5
CASSYNGRGQPQHF
TGTGCCAGCAGTTACAACGGCAGGGGGCAGCCCCAGCATTTT
>TRBV6-5|NA|NA|TRBJ1-1
CASSSFGRGRGTEAFF
TGTGCCAGCAGTTCGTTCGGACGGGGCAGGGGCACTGAAGCTTTCTTT
>TRBV19|few|TRBD2|TRBJ2-1
CASSFGTSGEQFF
TGTGCCAGTAGTTTCGGGACTAGCGGTGAGCAGTTCTTC
>TRBV19|few|NA|TRBJ2-5
CASSPDIQETQYF
TGTGCCAGTAGTCCAGACATCCAAGAGACCCAGTACTTC
>TRBV7-8|NA|NA|TRBJ2-3
CASSHRPVTDTQYF
TGTGCCAGCAGCCATCGGCCTGTCACAGATACGCAGTATTTT
>TRBV6-1|NA|NA|TRBJ2-7
CASSEALPELYAYEQYF
TGTGCCAGCAGTGAAGCGCTCCCGGAACTTTACGCCTACGAGCAGTACTTC
>TRBV6-6|many|TRBD1|TRBJ1-2
CASSYAGTGAGNYGYTF
TGTGCCAGCAGTTACGCCGGGACAGGGGCAGGAAACTATGGCTACACCTTC
>TRBV12-3/TRBV12-4|few|TRBD1|TRBJ2-5
CASSKGAQETQYF
TGTGCCAGCAGTAAGGGGGCACAAGAGACCCAGTACTTC
>TRBV6-4|NA|NA|TRBJ2-1
CASSTGTHNEQFF
TGTGCCAGCAGCACCGGAACCCACAATGAGCAGTTCTTC
>TRBV27|few|NA|TRBJ1-6
CATAARLGGTENSPLHF
TGTGCCACCGCGGCCCGCCTGGGAGGGACCGAAAATTCACCCCTCCACTTT
>TRBV6-1|NA|TRBD2|TRBJ2-2
CASSRTSGRLTGELFF
TGTGCCAGCTCTAGGACTAGCGGGAGATTGACCGGGGAGCTGTTTTTT
>TRBV19|NA|NA|TRBJ2-7
CASSIVGGYEQYF
TGTGCCAGTAGTATAGTGGGCGGCTACGAGCAGTACTTC
>TRBV7-6|once|NA|TRBJ2-1
CASSLAGGLYNEQFF
TGTGCCAGCAGCTTAGCGGGAGGACTCTACAATGAGCAGTTCTTC
>TRBV20-1|medium-sized|NA|TRBJ2-2
CSARVPPGELFF
TGCAGTGCTAGAGTCCCCCCCGGGGAGCTGTTTTTT
>TRBV27|NA|NA|TRBJ2-1
CASSLRSEQFF
TGTGCCAGCAGTTTGCGGAGTGAGCAGTTCTTC
>TRBV20-1|NA|TRBD1|TRBJ1-4
CSAPTGGFEKLFF
TGCAGTGCCCCGACAGGGGGCTTTGAAAAACTGTTTTTT
>TRBV11-2|NA|NA|TRBJ1-6
CASSGGGWSYNSPLHF
TGTGCCAGCAGCGGGGGGGGCTGGTCCTATAATTCACCCCTCCACTTT
>TRBV20-1|NA|NA|TRBJ2-7
CSARPPTGYEQYF
TGCAGTGCTAGACCGCCGACTGGATACGAGCAGTACTTC
>TRBV11-1|NA|TRBD1|TRBJ2-7
CASSPTGQLYEQYF
TGTGCCAGCAGCCCGACAGGGCAACTCTACGAGCAGTACTTC
>TRBV20-1|NA|TRBD1|TRBJ2-1
CSASPGTGLKGEQFF
TGCAGTGCTAGTCCCGGGACAGGGTTAAAGGGAGAGCAGTTCTTC
>TRBV5-1|NA|NA|TRBJ1-6
CASSLDHSPNSPLHF
TGCGCCAGCAGCTTGGACCACAGCCCTAATTCACCCCTCCACTTT
>TRBV6-5|few|TRBD1|TRBJ2-5
CASSYSGTAETQYF
TGTGCCAGCAGTTACTCGGGGACAGCAGAGACCCAGTACTTC
>TRBV5-1|NA|NA|TRBJ1-4
CATRIGQLGEKLFF
TGCGCCACCCGTATTGGACAGCTGGGGGAAAAACTGTTTTTT
>TRBV25-1|NA|NA|TRBJ2-2
CASSETGQGSTGELFF
TGTGCCAGCAGTGAGACCGGGCAGGGGTCAACCGGGGAGCTGTTTTTT
>TRBV28|NA|NA|TRBJ1-6
CASSRRGTPIPSPLHF
TGTGCCAGCAGTCGACGGGGTACTCCCATTCCTTCACCCCTCCACTTT
>TRBV10-3|few|NA|TRBJ1-6
CAISETDGNNSPLHF
TGTGCCATCAGTGAGACGGACGGAAATAATTCACCCCTCCACTTT
>TRBV12-3/TRBV12-4|many|NA|TRBJ2-3
CASSPQGGYTDTQYF
TGTGCCAGCAGTCCTCAGGGGGGGTACACAGATACGCAGTATTTT
>TRBV11-3|NA|TRBD2|TRBJ2-1
CASSEREGSNEQFF
TGTGCCAGCAGCGAGCGGGAGGGCAGCAATGAGCAGTTCTTC
>TRBV4-2|NA|TRBD2|TRBJ2-3
CASSQDIGLAGGNTQYF
TGTGCCAGCAGCCAAGATATTGGGCTAGCGGGGGGGAATACGCAGTATTTT
>TRBV19|NA|NA|TRBJ1-6
CASSIDMDSPLHF
TGTGCCAGTAGTATAGACATGGATTCACCCCTCCACTTT
>TRBV12-3/TRBV12-4|NA|TRBD2|TRBJ2-3
CASRPGGGEDTQYF
TGTGCCAGCAGACCCGGGGGAGGGGAAGATACGCAGTATTTT
>TRBV7-9|NA|TRBD2|TRBJ2-1
CASSRTSGSNEQFF
TGTGCCAGCAGCCGGACTAGCGGGAGCAATGAGCAGTTCTTC
>TRBV20-1|NA|NA|TRBJ2-7
CSATVLNYEQYF
TGCAGTGCCACGGTCCTAAACTACGAGCAGTACTTC
>TRBV30|NA|NA|TRBJ1-5
CAWSAQGPGGQHF
TGTGCCTGGAGTGCTCAGGGCCCGGGAGGGCAGCATTTT
>TRBV30|NA|TRBD1|TRBJ1-4
CAAGTGGLSMNEKLFF
TGTGCCGCCGGGACAGGGGGTTTAAGCATGAATGAAAAACTGTTTTTT
>TRBV6-1|few|NA|TRBJ1-6
CASSEALRARNSPLHF
TGTGCCAGCAGTGAAGCGCTTCGGGCGAGGAATTCACCCCTCCACTTT
>TRBV11-2|NA|TRBD1|TRBJ2-1
CASSQLSSGTGYNEQFF
TGTGCCAGCAGCCAATTATCCTCCGGGACAGGGTACAATGAGCAGTTCTTC
>TRBV6-1|many|NA|TRBJ1-2
CASSQPSGNPAYGYTF
TGTGCCAGCAGCCAACCCTCAGGGAACCCTGCCTATGGCTACACCTTC
>TRBV20-1|few|NA|TRBJ1-1
CSASERGWLTEAFF
TGCAGTGCTAGCGAGAGGGGTTGGCTCACTGAAGCTTTCTTT
>TRBV7-2|NA|TRBD1|TRBJ1-2
CASIGDSNLYTF
TGTGCCAGCATCGGGGACAGCAACCTATACACCTTC